The present entry profiles one T cell receptor beta chain with its context. Its antigen is unknown. Since all of the isolated RNA was reverse transcribed, expressed TCRB transcripts were what got sequenced. Method: immunoSEQ multiplex PCR; TCRdb's copy keeps in-frame clones and lacks some. The data hold about 160,000 clones, with 50% to 70% observed a single time. A single heparinised blood sample, averaging about 120 mL, was obtained per donor. This entry belongs to a study of beta chain features in type 1 diabetes. Study as a whole: Examination of sorted cells across all samples involved 100 million or so cells. Findings of the study overall: There was a moderate but significant shortening of TCRB CDR3s in all four CD4+ subsets of Type 1 diabetes patients.

Germline CDR1 reads SGDLS; CDR2 reads YYNGEE. This CDR3 spans 15 amino acids. Germline trimming cut 0 bases from V and 2 bases from J; bases unmatched to any gene: 1. The source of this sequence is a man aged 30 to 39 with type 1 diabetes. This sequence joins TRBV9 and TRBJ2-5; TRBD2 agrees at 10 bases. Sequencing was performed on naive CD4+ T cells from blood. CDR3 region: CASSVASGGQETQYF. CDR3 nucleotide sequence: TGTGCCAGCAGCGTAGCTAGCGGGGGACAAGAGACCCAGTACTTC.